The subject of this entry is one T cell receptor beta chain. Trimming pared 6 bases from V and 4 bases from J, leaving 5 bases between. This CDR3 is built from 11 residues. Germline V gene data show CDR1 as MNHEY and CDR2 as SVGAGI. The data derive from a study of blood T cell repertoires in COVID-19. Produced via immunoSEQ multiplex PCR; TCRdb's table is partial and in-frame only. The sample carries a few hundred thousand clones, 92% recorded once. The chain uses TRBV6-5 and TRBJ2-3; D gene ambiguous. Material: PBMCs or T cells enriched from blood (not recorded which). The source of this sequence is a woman younger than 45 who had recovered from COVID-19. CDR3 DNA: TGTGCCAGCAGGAGAGCAGATACGCAGTATTTT. It yields the protein CASRRADTQYF.